This T cell receptor (beta chain) was sequenced in a study of cytomegalovirus exposure and HLA in healthy donors. General observations from the study: Sequencing artifact likely explains a cluster of highly shared sequence variants.

Only a few counts were recorded for this clone. Its antigen remains unidentified. Vbeta (60) and Jbeta (13) primers were used in the PCR. Some clones are missing from TCRdb's copy, which holds only in-frame ones; the method was immunoSEQ multiplex PCR. The sample consists of hundreds of thousands of clones, just over 70% of them appearing once. The V end lost 4 bases, the J end lost 5 bases, and 14 bases lay between the germline ends. Germline lookup yields CDR1 LNHDA and CDR2 SQIVND (reference sequence). The CDR3 is made up of 14 amino acids. The receptor comes from a female donor in good health and CMV-seronegative. The sample taken for sequencing was PBMCs. V and J are TRBV19 and TRBJ2-5; a weak D match, TRBD2 (5 bases). This CDR3 reads CASSTGRAGETQYF. CDR3 sequence (DNA): TGTGCCAGTAGTACCGGACGGGCGGGTGAGACCCAGTACTTC. The full variable domain, its missing parts supplied by reference TRBV19 and TRBJ2-5, is DGGITQSPKYLFRKEGQNVTLSCEQNLNHDAMYWYRQDPGQGLRLIYYSQIVNDFQKGDIAEGYSVSREKKESFPLTVTSAQKNPTAFYLCASSTGRAGETQYFGPGTRLLVL.